This T cell receptor (beta chain) comes out of a study of cytomegalovirus exposure and HLA in healthy donors. Study-level findings and limits: Among CMV-associated TCR beta chains, most appeared HLA-restricted in a later analysis. In a later analysis, HLA-associated TCR beta chains were more clonally expanded than equally common others. Analysis was carried out at a later point, and it linked a missense DCLRE1C variant to TCR beta V- and J-gene trimming.

CDR1 and CDR2 from the germline V gene are SNHLY and FYNNEI. The V and J ends lost 8 bases and 8 bases, in that order; junction bases with no gene match: 9. The CDR3 sequence is 14 residues long. As to this clone: The antigen remains undetermined.

Primers: 60 Vbeta forward and 13 Jbeta reverse. Source study methods: Later analysis identified 80 million to 90 million unique TCR beta chains, roughly 11 million shared. Profiled with immunoSEQ multiplex PCR; TCRdb holds only in-frame clones, not every one. V and J calls and clone size are those listed in that table; D and trimming were worked out from the DNA. The repertoire holds roughly 120,000 clones, with about 76% as singletons. The chain joins TRBV2 to TRBJ1-4, with 9 bases aligning to TRBD1. The TCR sequence derives from a woman aged 60 to 75 in good health and CMV-seropositive. The specimen was PBMCs. In DNA form, the CDR3 reads TGTGCCAGCGAAGCTGGGACAGGGAACGAAAAACTGTTTTTT. It codes for CASEAGTGNEKLFF.